The rows below give T cell receptor beta chains drawn from one sample of a study of T cells after yellow fever vaccination. TCRdb processed the 5' RACE reads anew with MiXCR; each CDR3 protein has one entry. Of a few hundred thousand distinct CDR3 sequences detected, roughly 8.6% appear once; the ten largest clones hold under 20%. This specimen was PBMCs, taken roughly 46 days after the first yellow fever vaccination. These receptors were obtained from a man between 18 and 35 years old who received the YFV17D yellow fever vaccine. CDR3s include the opening cysteine and the closing phenylalanine or tryptophan. A D gene is named only where the DNA matches it firmly. Some rows mark clone size as missing; the rest say once, few, many or name a class of expanded clone.

TRBD2,TRBJ2-5,TRBV28,-,CASSLPGLAKTQYF,TGTGCCAGCAGTCTACCGGGACTAGCAAAGACCCAGTACTTC
-,TRBJ2-1,TRBV20-1,-,CSANSYGAGASYNEQFF,TGCAGTGCTAATAGCTACGGGGCGGGGGCTTCCTACAATGAGCAGTTCTTC
TRBD1,TRBJ1-4,TRBV7-2,few,CASSKGSTGVEKLFF,TGTGCCAGCAGCAAAGGATCTACAGGGGTCGAAAAACTGTTTTTT
TRBD1,TRBJ2-3,TRBV5-1,few,CASSLLGQGGGPDTQYF,TGCGCCAGCAGCCTTCTGGGACAGGGTGGAGGGCCGGATACGCAGTATTTT
-,TRBJ2-3,TRBV12-3/TRBV12-4,-,CASSPRDISDTQYF,TGTGCCAGCAGTCCCCGGGACATTTCCGATACGCAGTATTTT
-,TRBJ2-4,TRBV27,-,CATVGIAKNIQYF,TGTGCCACCGTTGGGATCGCTAAAAACATTCAGTACTTC
TRBD2,TRBJ2-5,TRBV6-2/TRBV6-3,-,CASSPLGGGQETQYF,TGTGCCAGCAGTCCCCTCGGCGGGGGGCAGGAGACCCAGTACTTC
TRBD2,TRBJ2-7,TRBV18,-,CASSPRPGLAGYEQYF,TGTGCCAGCTCACCGCGCCCGGGACTAGCGGGCTACGAGCAGTACTTC
TRBD1,TRBJ1-5,TRBV5-8,few,CASSLFQGEQPQHF,TGTGCCAGCAGCTTGTTTCAGGGGGAACAGCCCCAGCATTTT
-,TRBJ1-4,TRBV7-9,-,CASSHEGRPRENLFF,TGTGCCAGCAGCCACGAGGGACGCCCTAGGGAAAATTTGTTTTTT
-,TRBJ2-7,TRBV27,-,CASSFLGQGNEQYF,TGTGCCAGCAGTTTCCTCGGGCAGGGTAACGAGCAGTACTTC
-,TRBJ1-5,TRBV19,few,CASHGGGIDQPQHF,TGTGCCAGCCACGGGGGGGGGATCGATCAGCCCCAGCATTTT
-,TRBJ2-1,TRBV18,-,CASSAPLRDLNEQFF,TGTGCCAGCTCAGCCCCTCTGAGGGACCTCAATGAGCAGTTCTTC
-,TRBJ1-1,TRBV11-2,few,CASSFNRINTEAFF,TGTGCCAGCAGCTTTAACAGGATTAACACTGAAGCTTTCTTT
TRBD1,TRBJ1-5,TRBV24-1,-,CATSDSTGRRNQPQHF,TGTGCCACCAGTGATTCGACAGGGCGGCGCAATCAGCCCCAGCATTTT
-,TRBJ2-1,TRBV18,-,CASSPRGSSYNEQFF,TGTGCCAGCTCTCCCCGGGGGAGCTCCTACAATGAGCAGTTCTTC
TRBD1,TRBJ1-2,TRBV20-1,few,CSADDRGINYGYTF,TGCAGTGCTGATGACAGGGGGATTAACTATGGCTACACCTTC
TRBD2,TRBJ2-3,TRBV10-3,-,CAITGTSGVADTQYF,TGTGCCATCACCGGGACTAGCGGGGTGGCAGATACGCAGTATTTT
TRBD2,TRBJ2-5,TRBV5-1,few,CASSISGGAQETQYF,TGCGCCAGCAGCATTAGCGGGGGGGCGCAAGAGACCCAGTACTTC
-,TRBJ2-4,TRBV19,-,CASSIDWRAKNIQYF,TGTGCCAGTAGTATAGACTGGCGCGCCAAAAACATTCAGTACTTC
-,TRBJ1-1,TRBV12-3/TRBV12-4,few,CASRRTGSTEAFF,TGTGCCAGCAGACGTACAGGGAGTACTGAAGCTTTCTTT
TRBD2,TRBJ2-1,TRBV12-3/TRBV12-4,-,CASSSSSGGAHEQFF,TGTGCCAGCAGTTCATCTAGCGGGGGGGCCCATGAGCAGTTCTTC
TRBD2,TRBJ2-7,TRBV25-1,few,CASTPGLAGSYEQYF,TGTGCCAGTACTCCGGGACTAGCGGGCTCCTACGAGCAGTACTTC
-,TRBJ2-1,TRBV7-2,many,CASSLVGTYNEQFF,TGTGCCAGCAGCTTGGTGGGGACTTACAATGAGCAGTTCTTC